These 11 T cell receptor beta chains were sequenced from one sample in a study of patients and donors after allogeneic stem cell transplantation. A single record per CDR3 protein comes from TCRdb applying MiXCR to the RT-PCR reads. The sample includes about 200,000 distinct CDR3 sequences, 40% to 45% seen only once; the top ten take about 35%. The sequenced sample consisted of blood, either unsorted or a sorted T cell fraction (not recorded which). Receptors originate from a human donor who was either an allogeneic HSCT recipient or a stem cell or donor lymphocyte infusion donor (not recorded which). It is not recorded whose cells these are; they may come from a transplant donor.

V is TRBV27 and J is TRBJ2-3, with D unresolved. V was cut by 3 bases and J by 2 bases, with 9 bases left in between. This CDR3 contains 14 residues. Germline CDR1 MNHEY, CDR2 SMNVEV (reference sequence). CDR3 DNA sequence: TGTGCCAGCAGTTTTAATCCCATCACAGATACGCAGTATTTT. It codes for CASSFNPITDTQYF.

Only a few counts were recorded for this clonotype. The chain couples TRBV7-9 to TRBJ1-1; no firm D call. Trimming removed 2 bases at V and 0 bases at J, with 7 bases between. Per the germline V gene, CDR1 is SEHNR and CDR2 is FQNEAQ (reference sequence). CDR3 length equals 14 residues. The CDR3 spells CASSLLLMNTEAFF. The CDR3 DNA is TGTGCCAGCAGCTTACTGCTCATGAACACTGAAGCTTTCTTT.

This clonotype was counted between two and nine times. The V gene is TRBV21-1, the J gene TRBJ1-6; the table's D call of TRBD1 was not tested on the DNA. TRBV21-1 is designated a pseudogene. The CDR3 length is 18 residues. This CDR3 is CASSKALCPVPGNSPLHF. CDR3 DNA sequence: TGTGCCAGCAGCAAAGCGCTTTGTCCGGTCCCGGGAAATTCACCCCTCCACTTT.

The chain joins TRBV29-1 to TRBJ1-4; D uncertain. Looked up from germline, CDR1 is SQVTM and CDR2 is ANQGSEA. This CDR3 region has 14 residues. V was clipped by 7 bases and J by 7 bases, with 19 bases between them. DNA for the CDR3: TGCAGCGCCGCCTCGGGCCCCTCGGGTGAAAAACTGTTTTTT. Protein product: CSAASGPSGEKLFF.

CDR3: CASSPEGAFF. In DNA, the CDR3 is TGTGCCAGCAGCCCTGAGGGAGCTTTCTTT. This rearrangement joins TRBV7-8 to TRBJ1-1; D uncertain. Trimming took off 5 bases at V and 10 bases at J, with 8 bases between the two ends. The CDR3 loop spans 10 amino acids. From germline, CDR1 is SGHVS and CDR2 FQNEAQ.

The rearrangement uses TRBV4-3 and TRBJ2-2, with a tentative D call TRBD2 (5 bases). The CDR3 is 16 residues long. Germline CDR1 and CDR2: LGHNA and YSLEER. V was pared by 1 base and J by 1 base, with 10 bases between. CDR3 nucleotides: TGCGCCAGCAGCCAAGGGTTGAGGGAGAACACCGGGGAGCTGTTTTTT. It yields the protein CASSQGLRENTGELFF.

V gene TRBV11-2 combines with J gene TRBJ1-1, with unresolved D. This CDR3 has 12 residues. V was clipped by 5 bases and J by 6 bases, with 10 bases between them. Per germline, CDR1 SGHAT and CDR2 FQNNGV. The CDR3 sequence is CASSLGLPEAFF. The DNA for the CDR3 is TGTGCCAGCAGCCTAGGGCTTCCTGAAGCTTTCTTT.

This sequence joins TRBV12-3 or TRBV12-4 and TRBJ2-5; D remains ambiguous. This CDR3 has 14 amino acids. V lost 3 bases and J lost 2, with 10 bases in between. The CDR3 loop reads CASSFRRLQETQYF. The CDR3 DNA reads TGTGCCAGCAGTTTCAGGCGCTTACAAGAGACCCAGTACTTC.

This clonotype was observed a few times. The genes are TRBV4-3 and TRBJ1-1; tentative D call: TRBD1 (5 bases). V shed 6 bases and J shed 5 bases, with 16 bases lying between them. The CDR3 has 14 amino acids. The germline gives CDR1 LGHNA, CDR2 YSLEER. The CDR3 loop is CASSHKGLGTEAFF. In DNA, the CDR3 is TGCGCCAGCAGTCACAAGGGGCTGGGAACTGAAGCTTTCTTT.

The V and J genes are TRBV2 and TRBJ2-2, with a possible D match to TRBD1 (6 bases). This CDR3 is 15 amino acids long. The germline CDR1 and CDR2 sequences are SNHLY and FYNNEI. Trimming cost V 4 bases and J 4 bases, with 13 bases left between them. DNA of the CDR3: TGTGCCAGCAGTGGAGTCCTAGGGGGCACCGGGGAGCTGTTTTTT. It yields the protein CASSGVLGGTGELFF.

A few counts support this clonotype. The chain recombines TRBV12-3 or TRBV12-4 with TRBJ1-4, with D perhaps TRBD1 (5 bases). This CDR3 is 14 amino acids long. V was clipped by 7 bases and J by 7 bases, with 16 bases between them. In DNA, the CDR3 is TGTGCCAGCACCACTCCGACAGTGGCTGAAAAACTGTTTTTT. This gives the protein CASTTPTVAEKLFF.